This T cell receptor (beta chain) was sequenced during a study of metastatic and nonmetastatic thyroid tumors. Looking at the study overall: A comparison of repertoires was made across blood and tumor or nodule tissue from malignant and benign thyroid patients.

Each patient came to thyroid surgery without any prior treatment (of any kind). Whole-study results and caveats: Malignant tumors reportedly showed significantly higher TCR beta diversity than benign nodules in both blood and tumor.

There are many counts of this clone. Its matching antigen is unknown. Original analysis: Building a distant-metastasis classifier for papillary thyroid cancer drew on CDR3 differences across clinicopathological groups. MiXCR re-clonotyped the PCR reads for TCRdb. The V and J calls follow TCRdb's processing rather than the paper's. Among some 46,000 clones listed, 20% to 25% were seen once. This CDR3 is 16 amino acids long. Germline lookup yields CDR1 DFQATT and CDR2 SNEGSKA (reference sequence). J was trimmed by 2 bases and V by 3 bases; bases with no gene match: 7. The sample consisted of blood. This receptor was taken from a male donor with papillary thyroid cancer or a benign thyroid nodule (not recorded which). Some clones in this sample may be carry-over from other donors' samples. The chain employs TRBV20-1 and TRBJ2-3; 11 nucleotides line up with TRBD2. The CDR3 loop reads CSARDRLAGHTDTQYF. Here the CDR3 DNA reads TGCAGTGCTAGGGACCGACTAGCGGGACACACAGATACGCAGTATTTT.